This record concerns one TCR beta chain sequence. Its antigen is as yet unknown. Using a J-beta primer mix together with a sample-barcoded 5' primer, a second PCR was run for roughly 6 to 11 cycles. Through a template-switch adaptor with 12 random nucleotides, each cDNA molecule received a tag. TCRdb reprocessed the 5' RACE reads with MiXCR, giving one entry per CDR3 protein. The repertoire holds roughly 1,100,000 distinct CDR3 sequences, with about 25% as singletons. Trimming took 0 bases from V and 1 from J, leaving 7 bases between them. Germline CDR1 reads SQVTM; CDR2 reads ANQGSEA. The CDR3 sequence is 14 residues long. The data belong to a study of blood T cells in healthy people across ages. Study observations and caveats: Donors of long life had a larger count of naive CD4+ cells and greater diversity than aged donors.

The sample also formed part of further work on T cells of mothers and their children. This second study says: A few healthy Caucasian mothers and their six children donated.

The rearrangement joins TRBV29-1 to TRBJ2-1, with D perhaps matching TRBD2 (5 bases). Source material: blood. The source of this sequence is a girl aged 2 to 9 in good health. The CDR3: CSVEELASYNEQFF. Written as DNA, the CDR3 is TGCAGCGTTGAAGAGTTAGCGTCCTACAATGAGCAGTTCTTC.